What follows is one TCR beta chain and its context. Unmatched junction bases numbered 10, after V lost 4 bases and J lost 8 bases. This CDR3 contains 16 residues. The germline V gene encodes CDR1 KGHDR and CDR2 SFDVKD. Original handling: Estimated nucleated cell counts came from reference gene primer amplification. Using immunoSEQ multiplex PCR, the repertoire was profiled, and TCRdb retains in-frame clones only, with some absent. The D gene and trimming were derived from the DNA, and the V and J assignments and clone size from that table. The table has tens of thousands of clones, more than 75% seen once; the top ten hold about 14%. This sample is part of a study of blood T cell repertoires in COVID-19. The overall study: Acute-phase and convalescent COVID-19 samples originated in the United States, Italy and Spain. Sources were T cells, B-cell-depleted T cells, or PBMCs; the material itself was cDNA or gDNA.

This receptor was taken from a woman in her 70s with acute or convalescent COVID-19. The rearrangement joins TRBV24-1 to TRBJ1-2, with 12 bases lining up with TRBD1. Sequencing was carried out using peripheral blood. CDR3 coding DNA: TGTGCCACCAGTGACCCCCGGGACAGGGGGCTAGGGGGCTACACCTTC. It codes for CATSDPRDRGLGGYTF.